The 30 T cell receptor beta chains listed next were all sequenced from one sample in a study of beta chain features in type 1 diabetes. The authors reverse transcribed all of the isolated RNA, so sequencing captured expressed TCRB transcripts. Generated by immunoSEQ multiplex PCR, the TCRdb table keeps only in-frame clones and is missing some. The sample lists some 640,000 clones, around 15% occurring once. The study's findings and limits: TCRB CDR3s from Type 1 diabetes patients were moderately but significantly shorter in all four CD4+ subsets.

The antigens for these receptors are not known. Sequencing was done on a sample of naive CD4+ T cells from blood. These receptors were obtained from a man aged 18 to 30 with type 1 diabetes.

This clone was seen more than once but under ten times. This chain joins TRBV18 and TRBJ1-1; D is possibly TRBD1 (5 bases). This CDR3 region has 15 residues. V lost 2 bases and J 3 bases, leaving 13 bases between the germline ends. Germline CDR1 reads KGHSH; CDR2 reads LQKENI. Written as DNA, the CDR3 is TGTGCCAGCTCACCATCGGTCAGGGAGTACACTGAAGCTTTCTTT. It specifies CASSPSVREYTEAFF.

The chain couples TRBV7-9 to TRBJ1-3, with no clear D. The V and J ends lost 8 bases and 0 bases respectively, with 17 bases between them. The V gene's germline CDR1 is SEHNR and CDR2 FQNEAQ (reference sequence). The CDR3 is 16 residues long. DNA for the CDR3: TGTGCCAGCGTTCTGACTGCTCCGAGCTCTGGAAACACCATATATTTT. This encodes CASVLTAPSSGNTIYF. Variable domain in full (rest from reference TRBV7-9 and TRBJ1-3): DTGVSQNPRHKITKRGQNVTFRCDPISEHNRLYWYRQTLGQGPEFLTYFQNEAQLEKSRLLSDRFSAERPKGSFSTLEIQRTEQGDSAMYLCASVLTAPSSGNTIYFGEGSWLTVV.

This clone occurred a few times. V and J are TRBV28 and TRBJ2-7, with D perhaps TRBD1 or TRBD2 (6 bases each). Per germline, CDR1 MDHEN and CDR2 SYDVKM. V was shortened by 6 bases and J by 4 bases, with 19 bases between the two germline ends. The CDR3 runs to 15 residues. DNA for the CDR3: TGTGCCAGCAGCCCACCCGGGGGCCCTTGGTACGAGCAGTACTTC. It encodes CASSPPGGPWYEQYF.

This clone occurred a few times. The V and J genes are TRBV30 and TRBJ2-3; D could derive from TRBD1 or TRBD2 (5 bases each). CDR1 is GTSNPN, CDR2 SVGIG, per germline (reference sequence). Deletions cut 6 bases from V and 4 bases from J, with 11 bases between. The length of the CDR3 is 12 residues. CDR3 nucleotide sequence: TGTGCCTGCGGATTGGGGGCAGATACGCAGTATTTT. It yields the protein CACGLGADTQYF. Combining the CDR3 with reference TRBV30 and TRBJ2-3 gives the whole variable domain SQTIHQWPATLVQPVGSPLSLECTVEGTSNPNLYWYRQAAGRGLQLLFYSVGIGQISSEVPQNLSASRPQDRQFILSSKKLLLSDSGFYLCACGLGADTQYFGPGTRLTVL.

There are a few counts of this clone. The rearrangement uses TRBV7-2 and TRBJ2-7; 8 bases are a match to TRBD1. This CDR3 is built from 15 residues. Germline CDR1 and CDR2: SGHTA and FQGNSA. V lost 5 bases to trimming and J lost 0 bases; unmatched junction nucleotides: 6. The CDR3 loop reads CASSPWDRISYEQYF. CDR3 coding DNA: TGTGCCAGCAGCCCATGGGACAGGATCTCCTACGAGCAGTACTTC.

The V gene is TRBV28, the J gene TRBJ1-1; D call uncertain. Germline V gene data show CDR1 as MDHEN and CDR2 as SYDVKM. V lost 7 bases and J lost 1, with 10 bases in between. This CDR3 contains 13 residues. The CDR3 region has the DNA TGTGCCAGCAAGGATTTGCGGAACACTGAAGCTTTCTTT. Amino acid sequence: CASKDLRNTEAFF.

V and J are TRBV6-5 and TRBJ2-1; TRBD2 matches at 10 bases. The trim removed 8 bases at V and 7 bases at J, leaving 8 bases unmatched. CDR3 length: 14 amino acids. Germline CDR1 reads MNHEY; CDR2 reads SVGAGI. The DNA of the CDR3 is TGTGCCAGCTGTTCAGCGGGGGGGCAGAATGAGCAGTTCTTC. Its translation is CASCSAGGQNEQFF.

The chain carries TRBV7-9 and TRBJ1-6; 8 bases fit TRBD1. Germline V gene data show CDR1 as SEHNR and CDR2 as FQNEAQ (reference sequence). Unmatched junction bases numbered 2, after V lost 4 bases and J lost 6 bases. This CDR3 has 14 amino acids. DNA of the CDR3: TGTGCCAGCAGCTACGGACAGGGTAATTCACCCCTCCACTTT. It encodes CASSYGQGNSPLHF.

The gene calls are TRBV19 and TRBJ1-5, with 8 bases lining up with TRBD1. V lost 4 bases and J lost 4; bases outside the gene matches: 18. Germline values: CDR1 LNHDA, CDR2 SQIVND (reference sequence). The CDR3 spans 19 residues. The CDR3 DNA sequence: TGTGCCAGTAGTAACCCTAAGGGACAGGTAAACGGCTTTAATCAGCCCCAGCATTTT. It specifies CASSNPKGQVNGFNQPQHF.

This clone has a handful of counts. The rearrangement uses TRBV30 and TRBJ2-7; 15 bases map to TRBD2. V dropped 4 bases and J dropped 7; count of bases not matched to a gene: 14. CDR3 size: 17 residues. The germline V gene has CDR1 GTSNPN and CDR2 SVGIG (reference sequence). The CDR3 loop reads CAWIPGLAGGRLGEQYF. CDR3 coding DNA: TGTGCCTGGATCCCCGGACTAGCGGGAGGGCGCCTCGGAGAGCAGTACTTC.

A few counts support this clone. This chain links TRBV6-5 with TRBJ1-6, with D perhaps TRBD1 (5 bases). CDR3 length equals 14 residues. Germline assignment: CDR1 MNHEY and CDR2 SVGAGI. The germline V and J ends were trimmed by 6 bases and 6 bases, with 12 bases remaining between them. CDR3 protein: CASSQGAGNSPLHF. The CDR3 region has the DNA TGTGCCAGCAGCCAGGGCGCGGGTAATTCACCCCTCCACTTT.

This clone was found once. The CDR3 DNA is TGCGCCAGCAGCCGGAGCCAGCGGGGGTCCTGGGGGCAGCTGTTTTTT. Amino acids: CASSRSQRGSWGQLFF. V usage is TRBV4-3 and J usage is TRBJ2-2; 8 bases map to TRBD2. With 4 bases clipped from V and 12 bases from J, the junction kept 16 bases outside the gene matches. The length of the CDR3 is 16 residues. CDR1 and CDR2 (germline): LGHNA, YSLEER.

The V call is TRBV7-2, the J call TRBJ2-7; D is possibly TRBD2 (5 bases). The V end was cut by 5 bases, the J end by 0 bases, with 14 bases between. There are 15 residues in the CDR3. Germline CDR1 and CDR2: SGHTA and FQGNSA. This CDR3 is CASSRASSISYEQYF. For the CDR3, the DNA is TGTGCCAGCAGCCGAGCCTCTAGCATCTCCTACGAGCAGTACTTC.

Regarding this clone: The sample has other DNA sequences that encode this CDR3 too. The V and J genes are TRBV4-1 and TRBJ2-5; D may be TRBD2 (5 bases). V lost 1 base and J 0 bases, leaving 6 bases between the germline ends. CDR3 length: 14 amino acids. CDR1 and CDR2 (germline): MGHRA, YSYEKL. This CDR3 reads CASSQGGDQETQYF. The CDR3 bases are TGCGCCAGCAGCCAAGGGGGAGACCAAGAGACCCAGTACTTC.

This clone was observed a few times. Different DNA sequences within this sample yield the same CDR3. This chain uses TRBV7-9 with TRBJ2-3; D unresolved. Germline V lookup: CDR1 SEHNR, CDR2 FQNEAQ (reference sequence). This CDR3 comprises 13 residues. Trimming left V 4 bases short and J 1 base short, with 6 bases between. The CDR3 DNA is TGTGCCAGCAGCTCGAGTGGCACAGATACGCAGTATTTT. It encodes CASSSSGTDTQYF.

This clone was seen a few times. The chain recombines TRBV2 with TRBJ1-6, with D hard to call. The germline gives CDR1 SNHLY, CDR2 FYNNEI. Trimming took off 4 bases at V and 10 bases at J, with 17 bases between the two ends. The CDR3 sequence is 15 residues long. The CDR3 is CASSGDGRALSPLHF. The DNA for the CDR3 is TGTGCCAGCAGTGGGGATGGCCGAGCCCTCTCACCCCTCCACTTT.

This clone has just a few counts. Other DNA sequences in this specimen translate into the identical CDR3. This rearrangement joins TRBV19 to TRBJ2-7; D unresolved. Germline V gene data show CDR1 as LNHDA and CDR2 as SQIVND (reference sequence). This CDR3 region has 11 residues. Trimming left V 3 bases short and J 7 bases short, with 7 bases between. The CDR3 loop reads CASSIRGEQYF. The CDR3 DNA reads TGTGCCAGTAGTATTCGAGGTGAGCAGTACTTC.

The chain employs TRBV18 and TRBJ2-7; possible D gene TRBD1, 5 bases. The CDR3 covers 12 residues. Deletions cut 5 bases from V and 3 bases from J, with 8 bases between. Germline values: CDR1 KGHSH, CDR2 LQKENI. CDR3 bases: TGTGCCAGCTCAACGGACAACTACGAGCAGTACTTC. Translating it yields CASSTDNYEQYF.

This clone was detected only a few times. V is TRBV5-1 and J is TRBJ2-3; 8 nucleotides match TRBD1. CDR1 SGHRS and CDR2 YFSETQ come from the germline V gene. There are 15 residues in the CDR3. Trimming at V came to 3 bases and at J to 0 bases, leaving 3 bases not matched to a gene. CDR3 region: CASSSTGASTDTQYF. The CDR3 nucleotides are TGCGCCAGCAGCTCGACAGGGGCTAGCACAGATACGCAGTATTTT.

The sample holds a few counts of this clone. The chain couples TRBV4-3 to TRBJ1-6, with no clear D. Germline V gene lookup returns CDR1 LGHNA and CDR2 YSLEER. This CDR3 has 15 residues. Trimming took off 0 bases at V and 10 bases at J, with 13 bases between the two ends. The CDR3 DNA reads as TGCGCCAGCAGCCAAGATAGCGGTTTCGGGTCACCCCTCCACTTT. Protein: CASSQDSGFGSPLHF.

Only a few counts were recorded for this clone. The J gene is TRBJ1-5, the V gene TRBV30; TRBD1 matches 7 bases. The CDR3 has 14 residues. The junction had 9 bases not matched to a gene; V was cut back by 7 bases and J by 3 bases. The germline V gene has CDR1 GTSNPN and CDR2 SVGIG (reference sequence). In DNA, the CDR3 is TGTGCCTTAACCAGGACAGGAAACAATCAGCCCCAGCATTTT. Its protein is CALTRTGNNQPQHF.

V gene TRBV30 combines with J gene TRBJ2-3; weak D call: TRBD2 (6 bases). The CDR3 length is 17 residues. Trimming left V 0 bases short and J 0 bases short, with 16 bases between. CDR1 and CDR2 from the germline V gene are GTSNPN and SVGIG (reference sequence). The CDR3 is CAWSVRGGAPSTDTQYF. The CDR3 region has the DNA TGTGCCTGGAGTGTACGGGGCGGGGCACCGAGCACAGATACGCAGTATTTT.

CDR3 residues: CASRDREAGELFF. The DNA of the CDR3 is TGTGCCAGCAGGGACCGGGAGGCCGGGGAGCTGTTTTTT. The chain joins TRBV9 to TRBJ2-2; TRBD2 matches 7 bases. Per germline, CDR1 SGDLS and CDR2 YYNGEE. The J segment lost 6 bases and the V segment lost 5 bases, leaving 4 bases of the junction unmatched. The CDR3 has 13 amino acids. The whole variable domain, filled in from reference TRBV9 and TRBJ2-2, reads DSGVTQTPKHLITATGQRVTLRCSPRSGDLSVYWYQQSLDQGLQFLIQYYNGEERAKGNILERFSAQQFPDLHSELNLSSLELGDSALYFCASRDREAGELFFGEGSRLTVL.

The genes are TRBV29-1 and TRBJ2-1; the match to TRBD2 covers 7 bases. This CDR3 comprises 16 residues. V was pared by 2 bases and J by 2 bases, with 9 bases of the junction left unmatched. CDR1 SQVTM and CDR2 ANQGSEA come from the germline V gene. CDR3 coding DNA: TGCAGCGTTGAACTCCACCTAGCGGAAGCCTACAATGAGCAGTTCTTC. Translation: CSVELHLAEAYNEQFF.

Only a few counts were recorded for this clone. In DNA form, the CDR3 reads TGCGCCAGCAGCCCCGGGACAGGGCGCTTTGGTCAGCCCCAGCATTTT. Its translation is CASSPGTGRFGQPQHF. V is TRBV4-1 and J is TRBJ1-5, with 9 bases lining up with TRBD1. The length of the CDR3 is 16 residues. In germline, CDR1 is MGHRA, CDR2 YSYEKL. Losses at the gene ends were 4 bases for V and 6 bases for J; bases not matched to a gene: 10.

This rearrangement joins TRBV7-2 to TRBJ2-3, with D possibly being TRBD1 (5 bases). The CDR3 loop spans 14 amino acids. V was cut by 3 bases and J by 4 bases, with 11 bases left in between. Germline V gene lookup returns CDR1 SGHTA and CDR2 FQGNSA. CDR3 sequence (DNA): TGTGCCAGCAGCTTGGGGCTAAGTTCAGATACGCAGTATTTT. The encoded protein is CASSLGLSSDTQYF.

The chain uses TRBV7-2 and TRBJ2-2; TRBD1 matches at 8 bases. V dropped 5 bases and J dropped 10; count of bases not matched to a gene: 9. The CDR3 is 14 residues long. Germline loops: CDR1 SGHTA, CDR2 FQGNSA. The CDR3 nucleotides read TGTGCCAGCAGCCAAGGGGACAGGCTAACGGAGCTGTTTTTT. This encodes CASSQGDRLTELFF.

This clone came up a few times. The genes are TRBV25-1 and TRBJ1-5; D gene unclear. The CDR3 extends over 13 amino acids. Germline V gene sequence: CDR1 MGHDK, CDR2 SYGVNS. V lost 5 bases and J lost 7, with 12 bases in between. In nucleotides, the CDR3 is TGTGCCAGCAGTAATGGGGAGGGCCAGCCCCAGCATTTT. Translating gives CASSNGEGQPQHF.

The chain couples TRBV30 to TRBJ2-1, with D possibly matching TRBD1 (6 bases). CDR1 is GTSNPN, CDR2 SVGIG, per germline (reference sequence). The CDR3 loop spans 13 amino acids. The V and J ends lost 3 bases and 5 bases respectively, with 11 bases between them. The DNA of the CDR3 is TGTGCCTGGAGCAGACAGGTAAACAATGAGCAGTTCTTC. It encodes CAWSRQVNNEQFF. The entire variable domain, with the rest obtained from reference TRBV30 and TRBJ2-1, is as follows: SQTIHQWPATLVQPVGSPLSLECTVEGTSNPNLYWYRQAAGRGLQLLFYSVGIGQISSEVPQNLSASRPQDRQFILSSKKLLLSDSGFYLCAWSRQVNNEQFFGPGTRLTVL.

The chain joins TRBV4-3 to TRBJ1-5; D not certain. The CDR3 is 13 residues long. V was trimmed by 0 bases and J by 7 bases, leaving 7 bases between them. Germline V gives CDR1 LGHNA, CDR2 YSLEER. In DNA form, the CDR3 reads TGCGCCAGCAGCCAAGAAACTGGGCAGCCCCAGCATTTT. This gives the protein CASSQETGQPQHF.